This T cell receptor beta chain was captured by sequencing in a study of blood T cell repertoires in COVID-19. Whole-study context: Sites in the United States, Italy and Spain provided acute and convalescent COVID-19 samples. Sources were T cells, B-cell-depleted T cells, or PBMCs; the material itself was cDNA or gDNA.

This CDR3 region has 16 residues. Germline V gives CDR1 KGHSH, CDR2 LQKENI. V lost 6 bases and J 6 bases, leaving 23 bases between the germline ends. How the authors handled the data: For nucleated cells, counts were estimated from reference gene primer amplification. Only in-frame clones appear in the TCRdb table, and some are missing; sequencing was by immunoSEQ multiplex PCR. The V and J calls and clone size come from that table; D and trimming were worked out from the DNA. The sample lists approximately 89,000 clones, roughly 80% occurring once. This clone was detected only once. This chain links TRBV18 with TRBJ2-5; tentative D call: TRBD2 (6 bases). The sample taken for sequencing was peripheral blood. This sequence was found in a human donor in a cohort sampled during active COVID-19. Here the CDR3 reads CASSQLSMGGQQTQYF. CDR3 in DNA: TGTGCCAGCTCTCAGCTTTCTATGGGAGGTCAACAGACCCAGTACTTC.